These 4 T cell receptor beta chains originate from one sample sequenced in a study of blood T cell repertoires in COVID-19. Produced via immunoSEQ multiplex PCR; TCRdb's table is partial and in-frame only. The sample has about 71,000 clones, over 80% seen once; the top ten hold about an eighth. Specimen: peripheral blood. The origin of the receptors is a woman older than 75 with acute or convalescent COVID-19.

The chain recombines TRBV5-1 with TRBJ1-4; TRBD1 is a possible D gene (5 bases). This CDR3 region has 14 residues. Trimming removed 0 bases at V and 4 bases at J, with 7 bases between. Germline V gene data show CDR1 as SGHRS and CDR2 as YFSETQ. This CDR3 reads CASSLGQFNEKLFF. The CDR3 bases are TGCGCCAGCAGCTTGGGACAGTTTAATGAAAAACTGTTTTTT. Drawing the rest from reference TRBV5-1 and TRBJ1-4, the complete variable domain is KAGVTQTPRYLIKTRGQQVTLSCSPISGHRSVSWYQQTPGQGLQFLFEYFSETQRNKGNFPGRFSGRQFSNSRSEMNVSTLELGDSALYLCASSLGQFNEKLFFGSGTQLSVL.

V gene TRBV9 combines with J gene TRBJ2-7, with D possibly matching TRBD2 (6 bases). The length of the CDR3 is 15 residues. V was shortened by 0 bases and J by 5 bases, with 15 bases between the two germline ends. Germline V gene data show CDR1 as SGDLS and CDR2 as YYNGEE. CDR3 sequence: CASSVASAGYDEQYF. The CDR3 bases are TGTGCCAGCAGCGTAGCCTCGGCGGGGTACGACGAGCAGTACTTC.

This sequence joins TRBV6-1 and TRBJ1-5; perhaps TRBD1 as D (5 bases). CDR3 length: 15 residues. V was pared by 2 bases and J by 1 base, with 9 bases between. Germline lookup yields CDR1 MNHNS and CDR2 SASEGT. CDR3 DNA sequence: TGTGCCAGCAGTGAATTGGACACAAGCAATCAGCCCCAGCATTTT. The encoded protein is CASSELDTSNQPQHF.

This clone appeared once. The chain combines TRBV7-2 with TRBJ2-3; 7 nucleotides agree with TRBD2. With 0 bases clipped from V and 12 bases from J, the junction kept 6 bases outside the gene matches. The CDR3 has 13 residues. CDR1 and CDR2 from the germline V gene are SGHTA and FQGNSA. The CDR3 reads CASSLAGGTNQYF. CDR3 sequence (DNA): TGTGCCAGCAGCTTAGCGGGAGGGACGAACCAGTATTTT.